This TCR beta chain is drawn from a study of blood T cell repertoires in COVID-19. J was trimmed by 5 bases and V by 8 bases; bases with no gene match: 12. The CDR3 loop spans 14 amino acids. The germline V gene encodes CDR1 KGHSH and CDR2 LQKENI. Data came from immunoSEQ multiplex PCR; TCRdb stores just in-frame clones and leaves some out. This table has about 270,000 clones, 88% appearing once. The TCR comes from a woman aged 45-60 years who had recovered from COVID-19. Sequencing input: PBMCs or T cells enriched from blood (not recorded which). The chain employs TRBV18 and TRBJ2-7; 7 positions agree with TRBD2. The CDR3 is CASAGFREVHEQYF. For the CDR3, the DNA is TGTGCCAGCGCCGGGTTTCGGGAGGTCCACGAGCAGTACTTC.